The sequence of this TCR beta chain was determined in a study of T-cell memory formation after mild COVID-19 listed by TCRdb under 2021. Describing the broader study: TCR sequence clusters from the two donors were found to be largely donor specific. Longitudinal TCRalpha and TCRbeta repertoire sequencing tracked T-cell clones expanding and contracting after mild COVID-19 in a couple of donors. Two young, previously healthy adult volunteers, one female and one male, were included in the cohort.

Results and caveats for the whole study, not just this receptor: SARS-CoV-2 specificity of the second-wave clones peaking on day 37 was not confirmed. Clones that contracted from day 15 to 85 showed balanced CD4/CD8 phenotypes, whereas a second wave of clones that expanded from day 15 to 37 leaned towards CD4+. Contracting CD4+ clones were found mainly in CM and EM memory subsets, while CD8+ clones were enriched in EMRA. Some responding clones were detected in pre-infection memory, which suggested that pre-existing cross-reactive memory T cells had joined the SARS-CoV-2 response. Only a couple of mild cases were covered in the study, and larger cohorts including severe cases with pre-infection samples were considered necessary.

Ficoll-Paque density gradient centrifugation was used to isolate PBMCs. In the case of this clonotype: The specificity of this receptor is unknown. No per-base quality is available; no much larger clone lies one base away.

Sequencing was carried out with an Illumina NovaSeq 6000. TCRalpha and TCRbeta cDNA libraries were built by 5'RACE with constant-segment primers, adding sample barcodes and unique molecular identifiers. RNA was extracted from every sample with Trizol reagent. The libraries were amplified in two PCR steps, and the second step added a second sample barcode and Illumina TruSeq adapters. The libraries were sequenced on an Illumina NovaSeq using 2 x 150 bp paired-end reads. Processing in the source paper ran as follows. Demultiplexing of reads and collapsing into UMI-guided consensus sequences were performed with migec v1.2.7. With mixcr v2.1.11, UMI consensuses were aligned to TRA and TRB V and J templates and assembled into clonotypes. Clonotypes were classified as expanded or contracted when called significant by both edgeR and NoisET, with noise models trained on biological replicates. For edgeR calls, the cutoffs were a false discovery rate-adjusted p below 0.01 and a log2 fold-change threshold of 1. PCA with hierarchical clustering of max-normalized trajectories of the 1000 most abundant clonotypes was used as exploratory dynamics analysis. The CD4 or CD8 phenotype of responding clones was assigned using the separately sequenced CD4+ and CD8+ repertoires. The public reads were reanalyzed by TCRdb: fastp trimming at Q25, MiXCR alignment, in-frame beta chains only. Identical CDR3 protein sequences are pooled into one entry, listed with their most common genes and DNA. TCRdb, not the authors, supplied the V and J calls. The sample table lists around 390,000 distinct CDR3 sequences, roughly 15% of them with a count of one. The ten largest clones capture about 22% of the sample.

The CDR3 goes from the cysteine to the phenylalanine over 13 residues. CDR3 DNA is the only sequence kept; it has 39 bases, read in frame from the first base. Looking up the germline V gene yields CDR1 SGDLS and CDR2 YYNGEE. Trimming costs V 0 bases and J 7 bases, and their ends lie 10 bases apart. Recombination linked TRBV9 to TRBJ1-1, with the D gene not clear enough to name. This TCR was sampled from a man aged 18 to 30 who had mild COVID-19 (a few samples of this study predate the infection). The sample titles of this study are shuffled in the database, so cell type and time point are left out; the donor was told from shared clones. Sequenced material: PBMCs or a T cell subset sorted from them (not recorded which). The DNA is as follows: TGTGCCAGCAGCGTAGGGGTCTCGGGTGAAGCTTTCTTT. Translated, this is CASSVGVSGEAFF.